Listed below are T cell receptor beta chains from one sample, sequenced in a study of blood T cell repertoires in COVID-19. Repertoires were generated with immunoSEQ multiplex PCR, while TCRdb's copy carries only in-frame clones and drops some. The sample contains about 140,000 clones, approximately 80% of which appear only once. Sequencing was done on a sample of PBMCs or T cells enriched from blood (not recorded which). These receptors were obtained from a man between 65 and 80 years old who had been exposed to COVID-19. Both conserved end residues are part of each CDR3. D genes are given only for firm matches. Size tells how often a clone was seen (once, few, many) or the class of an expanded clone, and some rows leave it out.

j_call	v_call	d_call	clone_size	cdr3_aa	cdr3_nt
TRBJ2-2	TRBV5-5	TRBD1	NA	CASTRSGTGGTGELFF	TGTGCCAGCACCCGAAGCGGGACAGGGGGCACCGGGGAGCTGTTTTTT
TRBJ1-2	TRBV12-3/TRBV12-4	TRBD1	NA	CASSGQGNYGYTF	TGTGCCAGCAGTGGACAGGGAAACTATGGCTACACCTTC
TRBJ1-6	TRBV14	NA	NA	CASSPPGVNSPLHF	TGTGCCAGCAGCCCCCCAGGTGTTAATTCACCCCTCCACTTT
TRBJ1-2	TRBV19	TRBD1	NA	CASRRQGTENYGYTF	TGTGCCAGTAGGCGACAGGGGACAGAAAACTATGGCTACACCTTC
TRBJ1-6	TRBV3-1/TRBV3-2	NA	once	CASSSWGVTHNSPLHF	TGTGCCAGCAGCTCGTGGGGGGTAACTCATAATTCACCCCTCCACTTT
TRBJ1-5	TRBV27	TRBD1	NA	CASNAGTGSNQPQHF	TGTGCCAGCAATGCCGGGACAGGGAGCAATCAGCCCCAGCATTTT
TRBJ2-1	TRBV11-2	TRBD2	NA	CASSLVAGDHYNEQFF	TGTGCCAGCAGCTTAGTAGCGGGAGACCACTACAATGAGCAGTTCTTC
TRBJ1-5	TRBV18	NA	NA	CASSPTESNQPQHF	TGTGCCAGCTCACCCACAGAATCTAATCAGCCCCAGCATTTT
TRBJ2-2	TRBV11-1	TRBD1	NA	CASSLNQGAVGELFF	TGTGCCAGCAGCTTAAATCAGGGGGCGGTCGGGGAGCTGTTTTTT
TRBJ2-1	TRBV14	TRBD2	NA	CASSQVFGGLAGYNEQFF	TGTGCCAGCAGCCAAGTCTTTGGGGGACTAGCGGGGTACAATGAGCAGTTCTTC
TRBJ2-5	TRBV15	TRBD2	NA	CATSMGLQETQYF	TGTGCCACCAGCATGGGACTACAAGAGACCCAGTACTTC
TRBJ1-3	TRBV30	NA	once	CAWSTGSGNTIYF	TGTGCCTGGAGTACGGGTTCTGGAAACACCATATATTTT
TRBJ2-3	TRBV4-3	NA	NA	CASSHRDTRTDTQYF	TGCGCCAGCAGCCACCGGGACACTCGCACAGATACGCAGTATTTT
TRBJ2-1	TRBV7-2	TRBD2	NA	CASSLSASGYNEQFF	TGTGCCAGCAGCTTATCCGCTAGCGGATACAATGAGCAGTTCTTC
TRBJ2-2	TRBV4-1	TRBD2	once	CASSQEGLAGYTGELFF	TGCGCCAGCAGCCAAGAGGGGCTAGCGGGATACACCGGGGAGCTGTTTTTT
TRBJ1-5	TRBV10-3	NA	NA	CAISDQHRQGNQPQHF	TGTGCCATCAGTGACCAACATAGGCAGGGCAATCAGCCCCAGCATTTT
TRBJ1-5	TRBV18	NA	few	CASSPAGDGQPQHF	TGTGCCAGCTCACCGGCAGGGGATGGTCAGCCCCAGCATTTT
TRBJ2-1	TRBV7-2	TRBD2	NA	CASSGGTSSFEQFF	TGTGCCAGCAGTGGCGGGACTAGCTCCTTTGAGCAGTTCTTC
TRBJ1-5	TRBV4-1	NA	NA	CASSQDSPHSNQPQHF	TGCGCCAGCAGCCAAGATTCCCCCCATAGCAATCAGCCCCAGCATTTT
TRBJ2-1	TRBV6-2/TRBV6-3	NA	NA	CASTPQPRTTDSYNEQFF	TGTGCCAGCACCCCCCAGCCGCGGACTACCGATTCCTACAATGAGCAGTTCTTC
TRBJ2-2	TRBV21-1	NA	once	CASSNSRQGSTGELFF	TGTGCCAGCAGCAATTCCCGACAGGGGAGCACCGGGGAGCTGTTTTTT
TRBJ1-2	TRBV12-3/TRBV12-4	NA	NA	CASSFTGSDGYTF	TGTGCCAGCAGTTTTACAGGGTCGGATGGCTACACCTTC
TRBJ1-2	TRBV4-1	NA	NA	CASSQSGGHYGYTF	TGCGCCAGCAGCCAGTCGGGCGGGCACTATGGCTACACCTTC
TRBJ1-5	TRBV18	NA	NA	CASSPGGDQPQHF	TGTGCCAGCTCACCGGGGGGAGATCAGCCCCAGCATTTT
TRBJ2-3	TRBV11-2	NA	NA	CASSLQGGVADTQYF	TGTGCCAGCAGCCTTCAGGGCGGGGTGGCAGATACGCAGTATTTT
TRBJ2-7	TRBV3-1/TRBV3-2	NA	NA	CASSQARGTVRAYEQYF	TGTGCCAGCAGCCAGGCCCGGGGGACTGTAAGGGCCTACGAGCAGTACTTC
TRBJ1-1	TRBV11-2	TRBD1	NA	CASSHTRRQGGTEAFF	TGTGCCAGCAGCCACACGCGTCGACAGGGAGGCACTGAAGCTTTCTTT
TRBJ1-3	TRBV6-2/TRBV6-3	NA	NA	CASSSPGSGNTIYF	TGTGCCAGCAGTTCACCGGGTTCCGGAAACACCATATATTTT
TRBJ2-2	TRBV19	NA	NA	CASSFVGRSNTGELFF	TGTGCCAGTAGTTTCGTTGGTAGAAGTAACACCGGGGAGCTGTTTTTT
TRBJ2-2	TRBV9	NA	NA	CASSVATGSYTGELFF	TGTGCCAGCAGCGTAGCTACGGGGTCTTACACCGGGGAGCTGTTTTTT
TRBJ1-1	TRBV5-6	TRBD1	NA	CASSGNRGDTEAFF	TGTGCCAGCAGCGGAAACAGGGGGGACACTGAAGCTTTCTTT
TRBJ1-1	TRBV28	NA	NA	CASTTGFATEAFF	TGTGCCAGCACCACAGGGTTCGCCACTGAAGCTTTCTTT
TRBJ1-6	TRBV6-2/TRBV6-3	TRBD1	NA	CASSLTGLYNSPLHF	TGTGCCAGCAGTTTGACAGGGTTGTACAATTCACCCCTCCACTTT
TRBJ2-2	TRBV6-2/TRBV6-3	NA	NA	CASCLVNTGELFF	TGTGCCAGCTGCCTAGTAAACACCGGGGAGCTGTTTTTT
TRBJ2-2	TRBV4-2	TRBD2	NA	CASSQGRAGLAGGLATGELFF	TGTGCCAGCAGCCAAGGTCGGGCGGGACTAGCGGGAGGACTGGCCACCGGGGAGCTGTTTTTT
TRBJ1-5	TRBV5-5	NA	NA	CASSLGAAVVGPQHF	TGTGCCAGCAGCTTGGGGGCAGCGGTTGTTGGGCCCCAGCATTTT
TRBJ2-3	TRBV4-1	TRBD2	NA	CASSHSGGGPDTQYF	TGCGCCAGCAGCCATAGCGGGGGGGGTCCCGATACGCAGTATTTT
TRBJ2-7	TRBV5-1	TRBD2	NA	CASAIGAGVYEQYF	TGCGCCAGCGCCATCGGGGCGGGAGTTTACGAGCAGTACTTC